These 21 T cell receptor beta chains share one sample of origin, sequenced in a study of blood T cell repertoires in COVID-19. Sequencing used immunoSEQ multiplex PCR; TCRdb keeps in-frame clones, though not all of them. The sample carries 290,000 or so clones, approximately 86% recorded once. Sequencing used peripheral blood. The receptor source for this set is a man in his 70s with acute or convalescent COVID-19.

V gene TRBV10-3 combines with J gene TRBJ1-2; 9 bases fit TRBD1. The germline gives CDR1 ENHRY, CDR2 SYGVKD. The ends lost 2 bases at V and 2 bases at J; junction bases unmatched: 6. The CDR3 extends over 16 amino acids. CDR3 nucleotide sequence: TGTGCCATCAGTGAGGCGTCCGGGACAGGGAACTATGGCTACACCTTC. Protein sequence: CAISEASGTGNYGYTF.

The chain links TRBV30 to TRBJ1-4; D is undetermined. Germline CDR1 GTSNPN, CDR2 SVGIG (reference sequence). Trimming took 8 bases from V and 1 from J, leaving 20 bases between them. The CDR3 sequence is 16 residues long. CDR3 in DNA: TGTGCCGGGAAAGCTTCAGGCGTAATAACTAATGAAAAACTGTTTTTT. Protein sequence: CAGKASGVITNEKLFF.

Comments on this clone: The sample contains more than one DNA sequence encoding this CDR3. The chain has TRBV6-5 and TRBJ1-4; D perhaps matches TRBD1 (5 bases). Trimming shortened V by 6 bases and J by 4 bases, and 6 bases separated the two germline ends. The CDR3 runs to 12 residues. Germline V gives CDR1 MNHEY, CDR2 SVGAGI. The CDR3 DNA reads TGTGCCAGCAGGGGGCGTAATGAAAAACTGTTTTTT. Encoded protein: CASRGRNEKLFF.

V gene TRBV14 combines with J gene TRBJ1-4, with 9 positions matching TRBD1. The CDR3 extends over 20 amino acids. The germline gives CDR1 SGHDN, CDR2 FVKESK. J lost 0 bases, V lost 2 bases, and 13 bases had no gene match. CDR3 in DNA: TGTGCCAGCAGCCAAAGGAGATCGGACAGGGGACATGCAACTAATGAAAAACTGTTTTTT. Its translation is CASSQRRSDRGHATNEKLFF.

The V and J genes are TRBV4-3 and TRBJ2-1; TRBD2 agrees at 7 bases. Losses at the gene ends were 4 bases for V and 7 bases for J; bases not matched to a gene: 10. Germline V gene lookup returns CDR1 LGHNA and CDR2 YSLEER. This CDR3 contains 15 residues. Here the CDR3 DNA reads TGCGCCAGCAGCCCACAGCGGGATAGAGGGAATGAGCAGTTCTTC. It specifies CASSPQRDRGNEQFF.

The V and J genes are TRBV5-6 and TRBJ2-2; 9 bases are a match to TRBD2. Per the germline V gene, CDR1 is SGHDT and CDR2 is YYEEEE. This CDR3 spans 18 amino acids. V dropped 4 bases and J dropped 1; count of bases not matched to a gene: 11. The CDR3 bases are TGTGCCAGCAGCCCAGGGGTAGCTAGCGGGAAGAACACCGGGGAGCTGTTTTTT. Its translation is CASSPGVASGKNTGELFF. Supplemented by reference TRBV5-6 and TRBJ2-2, the full variable domain reads DAGVTQSPTHLIKTRGQQVTLRCSPKSGHDTVSWYQQALGQGPQFIFQYYEEEERQRGNFPDRFSGHQFPNYSSELNVNALLLGDSALYLCASSPGVASGKNTGELFFGEGSRLTVL.

The chain is built from TRBV3-1 (or the pseudogene TRBV3-2) and TRBJ1-5; TRBD1 is a possible D gene (5 bases). This CDR3 comprises 15 residues. CDR1 and CDR2 (germline): LGHDT, YNNKEL (reference sequence). Between the trimmed V and J ends, which lost 1 base and 0 bases, there was a span of 7 bases. The CDR3 region is CASSQGTTSNQPQHF. CDR3 bases: TGTGCCAGCAGCCAAGGGACAACTAGCAATCAGCCCCAGCATTTT.

The rearrangement links TRBV11-2 to TRBJ2-5; 8 nucleotides align to TRBD2. This CDR3 has 14 amino acids. Germline V CDR1 and CDR2: SGHAT, FQNNGV. V lost 3 bases, J lost 5 bases, and 5 bases stayed unmatched. The DNA for the CDR3 is TGTGCCAGCAGCTTCTCGGGGGGGCAGGAGACCCAGTACTTC. The encoded protein is CASSFSGGQETQYF. The whole variable domain, remainder taken from reference TRBV11-2 and TRBJ2-5, is EAGVAQSPRYKIIEKRQSVAFWCNPISGHATLYWYQQILGQGPKLLIQFQNNGVVDDSQLPKDRFSAERLKGVDSTLKIQPAKLEDSAVYLCASSFSGGQETQYFGPGTRLLVL.

This chain connects TRBV3-1 (or the pseudogene TRBV3-2) to TRBJ1-1, with 7 positions matching TRBD1. CDR3 size: 15 residues. Per germline, CDR1 LGHDT and CDR2 YNNKEL (reference sequence). Trimming took 1 base from V and 5 from J; bases not matched to a gene: 7. This chain's CDR3 is CASSQGRGDSTEAFF. The CDR3, as DNA: TGTGCCAGCAGCCAAGGGAGGGGGGACAGTACTGAAGCTTTCTTT.

The rearrangement links TRBV9 to TRBJ2-4, with D unresolved. Trimming removed 3 bases from V and 9 bases from J, with 10 bases in between. The CDR3 extends over 12 amino acids. The germline V gene has CDR1 SGDLS and CDR2 YYNGEE. The CDR3 loop is CASSAQSGIQYF. The CDR3 region has the DNA TGTGCCAGCAGCGCCCAATCCGGCATTCAGTACTTC.

The J gene is TRBJ2-3, the V gene TRBV4-2; TRBD2 matches 14 bases. CDR3 length: 18 residues. The germline CDR1 and CDR2 sequences are LGHNA and YNFKEQ. The V gene end was trimmed by 4 bases and the J gene end by 1 base; junction bases not matched to a gene: 7. The CDR3 loop reads CASSPTSGGARGTDTQYF. Written as DNA, the CDR3 is TGTGCCAGCAGCCCGACTAGCGGGGGGGCGAGGGGCACAGATACGCAGTATTTT.

The CDR3 DNA reads as TGTGCCAGCAAGTCCAGGGTTTTCCAAGAGACCCAGTACTTC. Translation: CASKSRVFQETQYF. The chain carries TRBV21-1 and TRBJ2-5; the listed D gene, TRBD1, was not tested against the DNA. TRBV21-1 is noted as a pseudogene. The CDR3 contains 14 residues.

The chain carries TRBV24-1 and TRBJ2-5; 7 bases are shared with TRBD1. CDR3 length equals 19 residues. CDR1 is KGHDR and CDR2 is SFDVKD in the germline V gene. V lost 2 bases to trimming and J lost 5 bases; unmatched junction nucleotides: 19. CDR3 amino acids: CATSDWGRRTGDHPETQYF. Here the CDR3 DNA reads TGTGCCACCAGTGATTGGGGACGACGTACAGGGGACCACCCCGAGACCCAGTACTTC.

The chain recombines TRBV19 with TRBJ1-2, with a weak D call TRBD1 (5 bases). The CDR3 sequence is 15 residues long. Trimming stripped 5 bases from V and 3 bases from J, with 16 bases between. Per the germline V gene, CDR1 is LNHDA and CDR2 is SQIVND (reference sequence). The CDR3 here is CASSDMGDSYYGYTF. DNA for the CDR3: TGTGCCAGTAGTGATATGGGCGACAGCTACTATGGCTACACCTTC.

This chain connects TRBV5-1 to TRBJ2-1, with 14 bases identical to TRBD2. The CDR3 covers 15 residues. With V trimmed by 3 bases and J by 7 bases, 3 bases remained unmatched. The germline CDR1 and CDR2 sequences are SGHRS and YFSETQ. The CDR3: CASSSTSGGANEQFF. The CDR3 DNA reads as TGCGCCAGCAGCTCGACTAGCGGGGGGGCAAATGAGCAGTTCTTC.

The genes are TRBV6-2 or TRBV6-3 and TRBJ1-6, with 9 positions matching TRBD1. The ends lost 6 bases at V and 5 bases at J; junction bases unmatched: 5. Germline CDR1 MNHEY, CDR2 SVGEGT. This CDR3 region has 15 residues. The DNA of the CDR3 is TGTGCCAGCAGCCCTCGGACAGGGGATAATTCACCCCTCCACTTT. Translating gives CASSPRTGDNSPLHF.

V and J are TRBV28 and TRBJ1-1; the D gene is possibly TRBD1 (6 bases). Deletions cut 4 bases from V and 0 bases from J, with 9 bases between. Germline V gene sequence: CDR1 MDHEN, CDR2 SYDVKM. The CDR3 length is 14 residues. CDR3 in amino acids: CASSSGDLNTEAFF. In DNA, the CDR3 is TGTGCCAGCAGTTCAGGGGATTTGAACACTGAAGCTTTCTTT.

As for this clone: A junction end diverges from the germline sequence, so it may reflect a read error. V gene TRBV5-1 combines with J gene TRBJ2-2, with D perhaps given as TRBD1 or TRBD2 (7 bases each). The CDR3 extends over 15 amino acids. CDR1 SGHRS and CDR2 YFSETQ come from the germline V gene. The CDR3 loop is CARRGGTANTGELFF. For the CDR3, the DNA is TGCGCCCGCAGGGGGGGGACTGCGAACACCGGGGAGCTGTTTTTT.

The rearrangement uses TRBV5-8 and TRBJ1-4; tentative D call: TRBD1 (6 bases). V was cut by 5 bases and J by 7 bases, with 15 bases left in between. CDR1 and CDR2 (germline): SGHTS, YDEGEE. The CDR3 is 14 amino acids. CDR3: CASRTQGGGEKLFF. CDR3 coding DNA: TGTGCCAGCAGAACACAGGGTGGGGGTGAAAAACTGTTTTTT.

The chain couples TRBV11-2 to TRBJ2-5; 7 positions match TRBD2. From germline, CDR1 is SGHAT and CDR2 FQNNGV. The V gene end was trimmed by 4 bases and the J gene end by 8 bases; junction bases not matched to a gene: 10. The CDR3 totals 14 residues. For the CDR3, the DNA is TGTGCCAGCAGCTCAAATGGGGGGGTGGGTACCCAGTACTTC. Translated: CASSSNGGVGTQYF.

The chain employs TRBV18 and TRBJ1-2; 7 nucleotides align to TRBD1. Trimming removed 4 bases from V and 2 bases from J; junction bases left unmatched: 1. CDR1 KGHSH and CDR2 LQKENI come from the germline V gene. The CDR3 is made up of 13 amino acids. CDR3 residues: CASSRDRNYGYTF. CDR3 in DNA: TGTGCCAGCTCACGGGACAGAAACTATGGCTACACCTTC.